The TCR beta chain under discussion was sequenced for a study of CD8+CD57+ T cells in acquired aplastic anemia. Study as a whole: CD4+ cell libraries from healthy donors averaged about 10.8 million reads.

CDR1 is SQVTM and CDR2 is ANQGSEA in the germline V gene. This CDR3 is built from 12 residues. V was trimmed by 4 bases and J by 4 bases, leaving 10 bases between them. Genomic DNA templated the TCR beta VDJ and CDR3 profiling. Using its own MiXCR run on the reads, TCRdb lists one record per CDR3 protein. The sample includes about 220,000 distinct CDR3 sequences, approximately 35% of them seen just once. This clonotype was seen at least ten times. This TCR derives from a human donor in good health, serving as a control. Input material: sorted CD4+, CD8+, or CD8+CD57+ T cells (not recorded which) from PBMCs. This sequence joins TRBV29-1 and TRBJ2-5; no definite D call. The CDR3, as DNA: TGCAGCGTTGGTCCCACCAGAGAGACCCAGTACTTC. It specifies CSVGPTRETQYF.